Reported below is one T cell receptor (beta chain). Naive CD8 populations comprised CD45RO-negative cells positively selected for CCR7, excluding terminally differentiated effector memory CD45RA+ cells. This sample was included in a study of shared clonotypes between healthy human individuals. Several immunoSEQ 96-well plates shared each subset's DNA, each plate a replicate. The method was immunoSEQ multiplex PCR; TCRdb's version includes in-frame clones alone and lacks a portion of them. The table includes around 550,000 clones, 95% detected once. Germline V gene sequence: CDR1 MDHEN, CDR2 SYDVKM. V dropped 5 bases and J dropped 1 base, with 18 bases sitting between them. This CDR3 has 16 residues.

The sample comprised naive CD8+ T cells sorted from blood. The receptor was isolated from a woman younger than 45 in good health. J is TRBJ2-7 and V is TRBV28; TRBD1 is a possible D gene (6 bases). The CDR3 DNA reads TGTGCCAGCAGTCCCGACAGGACGTCCGGGTCCTACGAGCAGTACTTC. Amino acids: CASSPDRTSGSYEQYF.